This entry lists 21 T cell receptor beta chains sequenced from one sample in a study of long-term antiretroviral therapy in people with HIV. With survey level as its setting, the immunoSEQ assay was v3.0. Here immunoSEQ multiplex PCR was the method, and the copy in TCRdb shows in-frame clones only, minus some. Seen here are about 29,000 clones, more than 85% observed once, and the top ten hold less than 8.5%. Sequenced here: unsorted PBMCs, sampled roughly 5 years before starting antiretroviral therapy. The origin of the receptors is a man aged 45-65 years with HIV.

The CDR3 DNA sequence: TGTGCCAGCAGCCCCCGGGACAGGGGGATCTACGAGCAGTACTTC. Its protein is CASSPRDRGIYEQYF. The rearrangement joins TRBV21-1 to TRBJ2-7; the table gives TRBD1 as D, unverified against the DNA. TRBV21-1 counts as a pseudogene. This CDR3 comprises 15 residues.

This chain connects TRBV2 to TRBJ2-7; 10 bases agree with TRBD2. Germline lookup yields CDR1 SNHLY and CDR2 FYNNEI. After removal of 7 bases from V and 4 bases from J, the junction contained 22 bases not matched to a gene. The CDR3 has 19 residues. The CDR3: CASIPGHGSSGRLSYEQYF. The CDR3, as DNA: TGTGCCAGCATACCGGGGCACGGGTCTAGCGGGAGACTTTCATACGAGCAGTACTTC.

This clone appeared a single time. The rearrangement uses TRBV2 and TRBJ1-1; D may be TRBD1 (6 bases). The CDR3 has 15 residues. V lost 10 bases, J lost 1 base, and 19 bases lay in between. The germline CDR1 and CDR2 sequences are SNHLY and FYNNEI. The CDR3 protein is CATARTESANTEAFF. CDR3 DNA: TGTGCCACGGCCCGGACAGAGAGCGCGAACACTGAAGCTTTCTTT.

The chain's CDR3 is CASSFGTSTDTQYF. The CDR3 nucleotides read TGTGCCAGCAGCTTCGGGACTTCTACAGATACGCAGTATTTT. The rearrangement links TRBV7-3 to TRBJ2-3, with D possibly TRBD2 on 6 matching bases. This CDR3 comprises 14 residues. From germline, CDR1 is SGHTA and CDR2 FQGTGA. The V end was cut by 3 bases, the J end by 3 bases, with 10 bases between.

This CDR3 is CASSSRTRLFQETQYF. In DNA form, the CDR3 reads TGTGCCAGCAGTTCGCGAACTAGACTCTTCCAAGAGACCCAGTACTTC. The chain has TRBV6-5 and TRBJ2-5; possible D gene TRBD2, 5 bases. This CDR3 spans 16 amino acids. Trimming removed 4 bases at V and 1 base at J, with 16 bases between. Germline CDR1 MNHEY, CDR2 SVGAGI.

The rearrangement uses TRBV21-1 and TRBJ2-5. TRBV21-1 is shown as a pseudogene. This CDR3 is 15 amino acids long. DNA for the CDR3: TGTGCCAGCAGCAAAAACTTCGCGATTGGGGAGACCCAGTACTTC. Amino acid sequence: CASSKNFAIGETQYF.

The chain is built from TRBV7-9 and TRBJ2-3; maybe TRBD2 (5 bases). V lost 3 bases to trimming and J lost 4 bases, with 20 bases between them. Germline V gene data show CDR1 as SEHNR and CDR2 as FQNEAQ (reference sequence). The CDR3 extends over 17 amino acids. DNA for the CDR3: TGTGCCAGCAGCTTGCCAAGCCCGAGGACTGCCGCAGATACGCAGTATTTT. It codes for CASSLPSPRTAADTQYF.

The chain couples TRBV15 to TRBJ1-4; 8 bases agree with TRBD1. V gave up 1 base and J gave up 8 bases; unmatched junction bases: 9. This CDR3 is 16 amino acids long. From germline, CDR1 is LNHNV and CDR2 YYDKDF (reference sequence). The CDR3 DNA reads TGTGCCACCAGCAGAGGCCGACAGGGACAGGCGGAAAAACTGTTTTTT. Translation: CATSRGRQGQAEKLFF.

The CDR3 DNA follows: TGTGCCAGCAGTTTAAAGGGCCGGGGGTATAATCAGCCCCAGCATTTT. Translated: CASSLKGRGYNQPQHF. The chain is built from TRBV6-5 and TRBJ1-5, with TRBD1 as a possible D gene (5 bases). Trimming left V 4 bases short and J 4 bases short, with 17 bases between. CDR3 length equals 16 residues. The germline gives CDR1 MNHEY, CDR2 SVGAGI.

The chain combines TRBV5-1 with TRBJ2-4; 16 bases are a match to TRBD2. V was pared by 4 bases and J by 0 bases, with 4 bases of the junction left unmatched. The CDR3 sequence is 18 residues long. The germline gives CDR1 SGHRS, CDR2 YFSETQ. In DNA, the CDR3 is TGCGCCAGCAGCGGGACTAGCGGGGGGGCCGCAGCCAAAAACATTCAGTACTTC. Translated, it gives CASSGTSGGAAAKNIQYF.

The chain employs TRBV11-1 and TRBJ1-1; D gene ambiguous. Trimming removed 2 bases from V and 3 bases from J, with 13 bases in between. Germline-derived CDR1 and CDR2 are SGHAT and FQDESV (reference sequence). This CDR3 has 15 amino acids. CDR3 loop: CASSLIGGGDTEAFF. The CDR3 DNA reads as TGTGCCAGCAGCTTAATCGGCGGCGGGGACACTGAAGCTTTCTTT.

The chain has TRBV10-1 and TRBJ1-1; possible D gene TRBD1, 5 bases. Germline CDR1 and CDR2: WNHNN and SYGVQD (reference sequence). Trimming took 0 bases from V and 3 from J, leaving 11 bases between them. CDR3 length: 15 residues. DNA of the CDR3: TGCGCCAGCAGTGAGTCGGTCAGGGAAGACACTGAAGCTTTCTTT. It yields the protein CASSESVREDTEAFF.

The chain couples TRBV7-3 to TRBJ2-4; D tentatively fits TRBD1 or TRBD2 (5 bases each). Germline V CDR1 and CDR2: SGHTA, FQGTGA. Trimming removed 0 bases at V and 7 bases at J, with 10 bases between. CDR3 size: 14 residues. This CDR3 is CASSLTRDENIQYF. The DNA of the CDR3 is TGTGCCAGCAGCTTAACCCGGGACGAGAACATTCAGTACTTC.

The chain couples TRBV9 to TRBJ2-7; 10 bases line up with TRBD2. CDR3 size: 15 residues. Germline CDR1 and CDR2: SGDLS and YYNGEE. Unmatched junction bases numbered 2, after V lost 0 bases and J lost 2 bases. CDR3 bases: TGTGCCAGCAGCGTAGGGCTAGCGGGGGCCTACGAGCAGTACTTC. Translated: CASSVGLAGAYEQYF. Combining the CDR3 with reference TRBV9 and TRBJ2-7 gives the whole variable domain DSGVTQTPKHLITATGQRVTLRCSPRSGDLSVYWYQQSLDQGLQFLIQYYNGEERAKGNILERFSAQQFPDLHSELNLSSLELGDSALYFCASSVGLAGAYEQYFGPGTRLTVT.

The CDR3 region is CASRERGGTYEQYF. The CDR3 DNA follows: TGTGCCAGCAGGGAGAGGGGGGGAACCTACGAGCAGTACTTC. The V and J genes are TRBV6-1 and TRBJ2-7, with D possibly TRBD2 on 7 matching bases. Per germline, CDR1 MNHNS and CDR2 SASEGT. This CDR3 region has 14 residues. V shed 6 bases and J shed 2 bases, with 14 bases lying between them.

The chain joins TRBV5-1 to TRBJ2-5; 9 bases align to TRBD1. Germline lookup yields CDR1 SGHRS and CDR2 YFSETQ. Trimming at V came to 4 bases and at J to 11 bases, leaving 9 bases not matched to a gene. The CDR3 is 13 residues long. DNA for the CDR3: TGCGCCAGCAGCCTCACCGGGACAGGGTCTCAGTACTTC. It codes for CASSLTGTGSQYF.

V and J are TRBV10-3 and TRBJ1-2; D is unresolved. Germline V CDR1 and CDR2: ENHRY, SYGVKD. With 0 bases removed from V and 2 bases from J, the gap between germline ends came to 13 bases. CDR3 length equals 16 residues. This CDR3 is CAISESSRTLNYGYTF. In nucleotides, the CDR3 is TGTGCCATCAGTGAGTCAAGCAGGACCCTCAACTATGGCTACACCTTC.

This clone was seen just once. The genes are TRBV28 and TRBJ2-2; D tentatively fits TRBD1 or TRBD2 (5 bases each). The CDR3 extends over 14 amino acids. Germline CDR1 is MDHEN and CDR2 is SYDVKM. V gave up 8 bases and J gave up 5 bases, with 15 bases separating them. The CDR3 sequence is CASQPGQGTGELFF. CDR3 nucleotide sequence: TGTGCCAGCCAGCCGGGGCAGGGAACCGGGGAGCTGTTTTTT.

J is TRBJ2-3 and V is TRBV6-5, with 8 bases fitting TRBD2. This CDR3 comprises 16 residues. Unmatched junction bases numbered 4, after V lost 0 bases and J lost 2 bases. The V gene's germline CDR1 is MNHEY and CDR2 SVGAGI. The CDR3 nucleotides are TGTGCCAGCAGTTACTCGCCGGGAGGGATCACAGATACGCAGTATTTT. It yields the protein CASSYSPGGITDTQYF.

V and J are TRBV7-6 and TRBJ1-2; D remains ambiguous. Trimming shortened V by 0 bases and J by 3 bases, and 8 bases separated the two germline ends. Germline values: CDR1 SGHVS, CDR2 FNYEAQ. This CDR3 contains 14 residues. CDR3: CASSLAGLDYGYTF. In DNA, the CDR3 is TGTGCCAGCAGCTTAGCGGGGTTGGACTATGGCTACACCTTC.

This chain joins TRBV19 and TRBJ1-4, with D possibly being TRBD1 (5 bases). The germline V gene has CDR1 LNHDA and CDR2 SQIVND (reference sequence). The CDR3 has 18 residues. Trimming removed 6 bases from V and 3 bases from J, with 23 bases in between. The CDR3: CASSQWGRGVPSNEKLFF. The CDR3 DNA reads as TGTGCCAGTAGCCAGTGGGGTCGGGGGGTCCCCTCTAATGAAAAACTGTTTTTT.